This record looks at one T cell receptor beta chain sequence and its context. The antigen is unknown. TCRdb keeps only in-frame clones here, not all; method: immunoSEQ multiplex PCR. The table shows over 70,000 clones, with 75% to 85% occurring only once. The length of the CDR3 is 13 residues. Germline lookup yields CDR1 MNHEY and CDR2 SVGAGI. Trimming took 6 bases from V and 7 from J; bases not matched to a gene: 6. This sample is part of a study of T cell clones after liver transplantation. Study background: Samples came from ITN030ST, which attempted immunosuppression withdrawal within 2 years of liver transplantation. Study results and limitations: Rather than being deleted, graft donor-reactive T cells may have moved into the graft.

The origin of this receptor is a human patient who received a liver transplant. Some T cells may have originated in the graft donor. The chain uses TRBV6-5 and TRBJ1-2; TRBD1 aligns across 9 bases. The specimen was CD4+ T cells from blood, collected 12 months after liver transplant. Written as DNA, the CDR3 is TGTGCCAGCAGCCCTCAGGACAGGGGTGGCTACACCTTC. It encodes CASSPQDRGGYTF.